Shown below are 20 T cell receptor beta chains from a single sample sequenced in a study of low-dose radiotherapy and immunotherapy resistance in tumors. Alpha- and beta-chain coverage of first-strand cDNA came from TRAV- and TRBV-specific primers. TCR amplification involved roughly 21 PCR cycles with a constant-region primer and V-primer adapter. Each CDR3 protein is one row after TCRdb ran MiXCR on the reads. Of tens of thousands of distinct CDR3 sequences in the sample, 25% were seen once. This sample's time point: before trial treatment. This material consisted of PBMCs, taken before treatment. The origin of the receptors is a male donor with prostate cancer.

In regard to this clonotype: Since a far larger clone is one base different, this is likely a read error. V is TRBV13 and J is TRBJ1-2, with D uncertain. CDR3 length equals 13 residues. CDR1 is PRHDT and CDR2 is FYEKMQ in the germline V gene (reference sequence). CDR3 loop: CACSVSPGSGYTF. In DNA, the CDR3 is TGTGCCTGCAGCGTATCCCCGGGTAGTGGCTACACCTTC.

A note on this clonotype: This sequence is one base from a far larger clone and is likely a read error. This chain uses TRBV5-3 with TRBJ2-5, with TRBD1 identical over 11 bases. Being an ORF, TRBV5-3 has a function that is uncertain. The CDR3 is 15 amino acids. CDR3 region: CASSWDRGNQDTQYF. CDR3 in DNA: TGTGCCAGCAGCTGGGACAGGGGGAACCAAGACACCCAGTACTTC.

Concerning this clonotype: A much larger clone lies one base from this, so it may be a read error. V usage is TRBV7-9 and J usage is TRBJ1-1, with D unresolved. CDR1 and CDR2 from the germline V gene are SEHNR and FQNEAQ (reference sequence). The CDR3 consists of 13 residues. The CDR3 bases are TGTGTCAGCAGCTACCCGGTGGGCACTGAAGCTTTCTTT. It codes for CVSSYPVGTEAFF.

This clonotype occurred many times. The rearrangement links TRBV6-2 or TRBV6-3 to TRBJ2-1, with 11 bases lining up with TRBD2. The J segment lost 10 bases and the V segment lost 8 bases, leaving 10 bases of the junction unmatched. CDR1 and CDR2 from the germline V gene are MNHEY and SVGEGT. The CDR3 consists of 14 residues. In nucleotides, the CDR3 is TGTGCCAGCTCATTAGCGGGGGGGCGGGTGGAGCAGTTCTTC. Translating it yields CASSLAGGRVEQFF.

This clonotype was recorded many times. The CDR3: CASSSTEPQPQHF. The DNA of the CDR3 is TGTGCCAGCAGTTCTACCGAACCTCAGCCCCAGCATTTT. The chain carries TRBV6-2 or TRBV6-3 and TRBJ1-5; no reliable D call. The CDR3 extends over 13 amino acids. Per the germline V gene, CDR1 is MNHEY and CDR2 is SVGEGT. The V and J ends lost 4 bases and 6 bases respectively, with 10 bases between them.

By sample share, this clonotype is medium-sized. Here the CDR3 reads CASSSHRVGRFF. CDR3 sequence (DNA): TGTGCCAGCAGTTCCCACAGGGTGGGGCGTTTCTTC. This rearrangement joins TRBV28 to TRBJ2-1; D perhaps matches TRBD1 (6 bases). CDR1 and CDR2 (germline): MDHEN, SYDVKM. The V gene lost 4 bases and the J gene lost 16 bases, with 17 bases spanning the gap. The CDR3 runs 12 residues.

This clonotype appeared many times. The chain joins TRBV12-3 or TRBV12-4 to TRBJ2-5, with D perhaps TRBD1 (6 bases). V gave up 5 bases and J gave up 1 base, with 17 bases separating them. This CDR3 region has 16 residues. Here the CDR3 reads CASSPGAGAIQETQYF. CDR3 DNA sequence: TGTGCCAGCAGTCCCGGGGCAGGGGCCATCCAAGAGACCCAGTACTTC.

This clonotype was counted at least ten times. The genes are TRBV2 and TRBJ2-2; possibly TRBD1 for D (5 bases). Germline CDR1 and CDR2: SNHLY and FYNNEI. The CDR3 spans 15 residues. Trimming removed 7 bases at V and 3 bases at J, with 15 bases between. This CDR3 is CASTLGDSDTGELFF. The CDR3 nucleotides are TGTGCCAGCACCTTGGGTGACAGTGACACCGGGGAGCTGTTTTTT.

This clonotype has a count of ten or more. This chain uses TRBV5-8 with TRBJ2-2; the D gene is possibly TRBD1 (6 bases). The CDR3 is 15 amino acids. In germline, CDR1 is SGHTS, CDR2 YDEGEE. Trimming left V 5 bases short and J 0 bases short, with 11 bases between. Here the CDR3 reads CASRPGTTNTGELFF. CDR3 nucleotides: TGTGCCAGCAGGCCCGGGACAACGAACACCGGGGAGCTGTTTTTT.

The rearrangement joins TRBV29-1 to TRBJ1-1; D call uncertain. V lost 8 bases, J lost 1 base, and 11 bases lay in between. From germline, CDR1 is SQVTM and CDR2 ANQGSEA. This CDR3 contains 12 residues. CDR3 in amino acids: CSLKMGNTEAFF. The CDR3 nucleotides are TGCAGCCTCAAAATGGGGAACACTGAAGCTTTCTTT.

This chain uses TRBV28 with TRBJ2-7, with 11 positions matching TRBD1. This CDR3 has 16 residues. The V gene end was trimmed by 0 bases and the J gene end by 4 bases; junction bases not matched to a gene: 5. Germline CDR1 reads MDHEN; CDR2 reads SYDVKM. The CDR3 sequence is CASSLWKDRGRYEQYF. The CDR3 DNA sequence: TGTGCCAGCAGTTTATGGAAGGACAGGGGGCGATACGAGCAGTACTTC.

This clonotype was seen repeatedly, ten times or more. The CDR3: CASSPGLAGGNKETQYF. CDR3 bases: TGTGCCAGCAGTCCGGGACTAGCGGGAGGGAATAAAGAGACCCAGTACTTC. The chain carries TRBV28 and TRBJ2-5; 16 nucleotides match TRBD2. The CDR3 totals 17 residues. V trimming: 5 bases; J trimming: 3 bases; junction bases outside the gene matches: 6. Per the germline V gene, CDR1 is MDHEN and CDR2 is SYDVKM.

The gene calls are TRBV6-6 and TRBJ2-5; D is possibly TRBD2 (6 bases). The CDR3 spans 15 residues. Trimming took off 7 bases at V and 2 bases at J, with 17 bases between the two ends. Germline loops: CDR1 MNHNY, CDR2 SVGAGI (reference sequence). The CDR3 region is CASKVTRDSQETQYF. CDR3 in DNA: TGTGCCAGCAAAGTGACTCGGGACTCACAAGAGACCCAGTACTTC.

The V gene is TRBV28, the J gene TRBJ1-3, with no clear D. V gave up 3 bases and J gave up 3 bases, with 12 bases separating them. This CDR3 has 15 residues. Per germline, CDR1 MDHEN and CDR2 SYDVKM. The CDR3 protein is CASSFSFGVGNTIYF. The CDR3, as DNA: TGTGCCAGCAGTTTTTCCTTCGGCGTTGGAAACACCATATATTTT.

Comment on this clonotype: A much larger clone differs by one base, so this may be a read error. V usage is TRBV14 and J usage is TRBJ2-3; 8 bases align to TRBD1. The CDR3 sequence is 19 residues long. Germline lookup yields CDR1 SGHDN and CDR2 FVKESK. The DNA of the CDR3 is TGTGCCAGCAGCCAAGCGGGAAGGGATGCGGGGACACAGGGGGATACGCAGAATTTT. Amino acids: CASSQAGRDAGTQGDTQNF.

This clonotype occurred many times. The gene calls are TRBV6-2 or TRBV6-3 and TRBJ1-5, with no clear D. The CDR3 spans 15 residues. Germline CDR1 MNHEY, CDR2 SVGEGT. V gave up 5 bases and J gave up 6 bases, with 17 bases separating them. In DNA, the CDR3 is TGTGCCAGCAGTGCGGAGGGAAGGGTCATTCAGCCCCAGCATTTT. Encoded protein: CASSAEGRVIQPQHF.

With regard to this clonotype: A far larger clone is just one base off, so this is likely a read error. V is TRBV15 and J is TRBJ2-1; no clear D gene. Germline lookup yields CDR1 LNHNV and CDR2 YYDKDF (reference sequence). This CDR3 region has 14 residues. V gave up 5 bases and J gave up 13 bases, with 21 bases separating them. CDR3 residues: CATSPNRIGETQFF. CDR3 bases: TGTGCCACCAGCCCAAACAGAATTGGAGAGACCCAGTTCTTC.

For this clonotype: As the CDR3 is not closed by the conserved phenylalanine or tryptophan, this likely results from a read error. The chain employs TRBV7-2 and TRBJ1-5; D remains ambiguous. The ends were cut back, 1 base at V and 0 bases at J, with 4 bases in the middle. The CDR3 totals 14 residues. The germline V gene has CDR1 SGHTA and CDR2 FQGNSA. CDR3 nucleotides: TGTGCCAGCAGCTTAGACTATAGCAATCAGCCCCAGCATCTT. It is translated as CASSLDYSNQPQHL.

Ten or more counts support this clonotype. This rearrangement joins TRBV5-6 to TRBJ2-7, with D perhaps TRBD1 or TRBD2 (5 bases each). V shed 0 bases and J shed 0 bases, with 13 bases lying between them. This CDR3 is 16 amino acids long. Germline V gives CDR1 SGHDT, CDR2 YYEEEE. CDR3 nucleotides: TGTGCCAGCAGCTTGGGTCCCGGGGCCATCTCCTACGAGCAGTACTTC. Amino acid sequence: CASSLGPGAISYEQYF.

There are many counts of this clonotype. DNA for the CDR3: TGCAGTGCTAGAGATCCCCCCGCTCAGCCCCAGCATTTT. This translates into CSARDPPAQPQHF. V is TRBV20-1 and J is TRBJ1-5, with D unclear. The V end lost 0 bases, the J end lost 6 bases, and 9 bases lay between the germline ends. This CDR3 spans 13 amino acids. CDR1 and CDR2 from the germline V gene are DFQATT and SNEGSKA (reference sequence).